The 10 T cell receptor beta chains listed next were all sequenced from one sample in a study of blood T cell repertoires in COVID-19. TCRdb's copy holds only in-frame clones and misses some; the assay was immunoSEQ multiplex PCR. The repertoire holds approximately 170,000 clones, with approximately 86% as singletons. Sequencing used peripheral blood. These receptors were obtained from a man in his 70s with acute or convalescent COVID-19.

V usage is TRBV19 and J usage is TRBJ1-4; TRBD1 is a possible D gene (6 bases). The CDR3 is 14 residues long. The germline V gene has CDR1 LNHDA and CDR2 SQIVND (reference sequence). The ends were cut back, 6 bases at V and 2 bases at J, with 10 bases in the middle. The CDR3 is CASRRGTTNEKLFF. CDR3 bases: TGTGCCAGTAGGAGGGGGACGACTAATGAAAAACTGTTTTTT.

The genes are TRBV30 and TRBJ2-7; the D is unclear. The germline CDR1 and CDR2 sequences are GTSNPN and SVGIG (reference sequence). The CDR3 sequence is 14 residues long. V was clipped by 6 bases and J by 3 bases, with 18 bases between them. The CDR3 is CACENLREVYEQYF. CDR3 DNA: TGTGCCTGTGAAAACTTACGAGAGGTCTACGAGCAGTACTTC. The whole variable domain, filled in from reference TRBV30 and TRBJ2-7, reads SQTIHQWPATLVQPVGSPLSLECTVEGTSNPNLYWYRQAAGRGLQLLFYSVGIGQISSEVPQNLSASRPQDRQFILSSKKLLLSDSGFYLCACENLREVYEQYFGPGTRLTVT.

The CDR3 loop is CSASVGLNEKLFF. The DNA of the CDR3 is TGCAGTGCTAGTGTGGGGCTTAATGAAAAACTGTTTTTT. The chain has TRBV20-1 and TRBJ1-4; D perhaps matches TRBD1 (5 bases). The V gene lost 3 bases and the J gene lost 4 bases, with 9 bases spanning the gap. Germline V lookup: CDR1 DFQATT, CDR2 SNEGSKA (reference sequence). The CDR3 consists of 13 residues.

The rearrangement links TRBV12-3 or TRBV12-4 to TRBJ1-1; 7 bases agree with TRBD1. This CDR3 is built from 11 residues. Trimming took 3 bases from V and 10 from J; bases not matched to a gene: 2. CDR3 sequence (DNA): TGTGCCAGCAGTTTCGACAGGGTAGCTTTCTTT. It is translated as CASSFDRVAFF.

This clone was counted only a few times. J is TRBJ2-7 and V is TRBV7-2; weak D call: TRBD1 (6 bases). V shed 1 base and J shed 7 bases, with 17 bases lying between them. Per germline, CDR1 SGHTA and CDR2 FQGNSA. This CDR3 spans 15 amino acids. The CDR3 protein is CASSLEVSQGREQYF. Here the CDR3 DNA reads TGTGCCAGCAGCTTAGAGGTTTCACAGGGCCGAGAGCAGTACTTC.

The V call is TRBV10-3, the J call TRBJ2-1; D call uncertain. CDR1 ENHRY and CDR2 SYGVKD come from the germline V gene. Between the trimmed V and J ends, which lost 0 bases and 3 bases, there was a span of 6 bases. CDR3 length: 14 amino acids. The CDR3 nucleotides read TGTGCCATCAGTGAGTCGCTGAGCTACAATGAGCAGTTCTTC. As protein: CAISESLSYNEQFF.

This clone was picked up a small number of times. V gene TRBV7-3 combines with J gene TRBJ1-2; D gene unclear. CDR1 is SGHTA, CDR2 FQGTGA, per germline. This CDR3 is built from 13 residues. The ends were cut back, 2 bases at V and 0 bases at J, with 4 bases in the middle. The CDR3 region has the DNA TGTGCCAGCAGCTTATTAGCTAACTATGGCTACACCTTC. Amino acids: CASSLLANYGYTF.

The V call is TRBV27, the J call TRBJ2-7, with 13 positions matching TRBD2. After removal of 6 bases from V and 12 bases from J, the junction contained 14 bases not matched to a gene. The germline CDR1 and CDR2 sequences are MNHEY and SMNVEV (reference sequence). CDR3 length: 15 residues. DNA of the CDR3: TGTGCCAGCAGACCTGAACTAGCGGGAGGGTCCCTATGGTACTTC. It codes for CASRPELAGGSLWYF.

This clone was picked up a small number of times. This sequence joins TRBV10-2 and TRBJ1-6; no clear D. CDR3 length: 14 amino acids. Germline CDR1 is WSHSY and CDR2 is SAAADI. Trimming cost V 6 bases and J 8 bases, with 14 bases left between them. CDR3 nucleotides: TGCGCCAGCAGGGAACAGCTTCTGGATTCACCCCTCCACTTT. It encodes CASREQLLDSPLHF.

This clone was counted only a few times. V is TRBV28 and J is TRBJ2-7; D is perhaps TRBD1 (5 bases). This CDR3 comprises 14 residues. V was clipped by 6 bases and J by 2 bases, with 14 bases between them. Germline CDR1 and CDR2: MDHEN and SYDVKM. The CDR3 nucleotides are TGTGCCAGCAGCCCCGTACAGGTAACCTACGAGCAGTACTTC. This translates into CASSPVQVTYEQYF.